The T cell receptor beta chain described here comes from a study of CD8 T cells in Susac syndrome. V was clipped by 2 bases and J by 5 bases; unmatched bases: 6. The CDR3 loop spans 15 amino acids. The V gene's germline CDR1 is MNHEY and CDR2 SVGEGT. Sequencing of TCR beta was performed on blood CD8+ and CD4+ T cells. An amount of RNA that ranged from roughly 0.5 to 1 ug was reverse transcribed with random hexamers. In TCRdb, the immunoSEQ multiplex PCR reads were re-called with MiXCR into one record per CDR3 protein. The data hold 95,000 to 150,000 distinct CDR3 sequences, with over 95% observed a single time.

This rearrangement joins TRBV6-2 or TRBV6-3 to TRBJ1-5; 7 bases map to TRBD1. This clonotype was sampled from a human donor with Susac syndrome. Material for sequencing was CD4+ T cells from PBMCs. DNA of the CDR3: TGTGCCAGCAGTTACGGGACAGACGGGGATCAGCCCCAGCATTTT. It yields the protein CASSYGTDGDQPQHF.